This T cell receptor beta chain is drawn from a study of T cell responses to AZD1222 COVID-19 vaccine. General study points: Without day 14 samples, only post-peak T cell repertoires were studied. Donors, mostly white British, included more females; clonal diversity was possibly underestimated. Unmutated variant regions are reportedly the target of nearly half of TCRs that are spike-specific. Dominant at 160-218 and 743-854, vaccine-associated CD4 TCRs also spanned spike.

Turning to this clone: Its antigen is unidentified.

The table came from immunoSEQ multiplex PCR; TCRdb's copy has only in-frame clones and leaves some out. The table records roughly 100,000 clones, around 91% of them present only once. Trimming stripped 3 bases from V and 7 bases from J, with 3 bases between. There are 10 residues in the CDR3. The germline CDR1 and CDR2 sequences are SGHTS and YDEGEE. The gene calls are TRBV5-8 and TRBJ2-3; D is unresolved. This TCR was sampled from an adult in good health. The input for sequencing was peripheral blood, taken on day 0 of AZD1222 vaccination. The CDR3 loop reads CASSSYTQYF. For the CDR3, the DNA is TGTGCCAGCAGCTCCTATACGCAGTATTTT.